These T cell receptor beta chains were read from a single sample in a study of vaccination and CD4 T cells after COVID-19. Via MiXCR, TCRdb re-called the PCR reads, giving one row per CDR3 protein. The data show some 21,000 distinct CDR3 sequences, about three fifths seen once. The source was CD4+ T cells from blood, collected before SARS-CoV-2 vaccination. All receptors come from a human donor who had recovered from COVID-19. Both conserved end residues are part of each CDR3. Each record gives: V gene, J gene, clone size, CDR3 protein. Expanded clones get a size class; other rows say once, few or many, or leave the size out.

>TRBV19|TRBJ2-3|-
CASSIKPRARDTQYF
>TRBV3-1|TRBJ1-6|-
CASSQATGGLNSPLHF
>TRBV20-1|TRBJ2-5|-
CSATPRGTQYF
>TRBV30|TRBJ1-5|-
CAWGAGGNQPQHF
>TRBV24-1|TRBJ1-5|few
CATSDLNPSPRSQHF
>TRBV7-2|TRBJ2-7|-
CASSLAQASSYEQYF
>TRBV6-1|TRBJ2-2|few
CASSEIGNGELFF
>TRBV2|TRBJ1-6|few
CAGRGYPNSPLHF
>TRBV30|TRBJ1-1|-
CAWARTENTEAFF
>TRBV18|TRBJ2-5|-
CASSADRQETQYF
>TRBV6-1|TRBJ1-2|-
CASRSGGSYGYTF
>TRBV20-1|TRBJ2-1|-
CSARVAGRYNEQFF
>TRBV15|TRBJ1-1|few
CATSRDLKGKAEAFF
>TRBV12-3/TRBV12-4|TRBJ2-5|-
CASSLETGRGAQYF
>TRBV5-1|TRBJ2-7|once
CASSLELAGEQYF
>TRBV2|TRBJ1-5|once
CASSEIGGDQPQHF
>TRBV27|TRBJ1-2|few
CASASTGNYGYTF
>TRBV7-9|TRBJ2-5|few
CASSLAGAETQYF
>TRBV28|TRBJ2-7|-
CASRAAGLSYEQYF
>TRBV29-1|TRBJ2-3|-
CSVVGVGRTDTQYF
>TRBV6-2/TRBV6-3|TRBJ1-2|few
CASSYDGAVHYGYTF
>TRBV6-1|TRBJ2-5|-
CASSQLAGDTETQYF
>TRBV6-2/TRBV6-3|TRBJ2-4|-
CASAGYKNIQYF
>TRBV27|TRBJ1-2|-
CASTRDTNGYTF
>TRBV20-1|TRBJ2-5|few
CSARDRWDPTETQYF
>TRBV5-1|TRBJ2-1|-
CASSLGDSSYNEQFF
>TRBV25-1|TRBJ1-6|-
CASSGRDRGSSYNSPLHF
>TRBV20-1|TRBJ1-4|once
CSARDALNSYNEKLFF
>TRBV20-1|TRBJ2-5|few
CSARSGGETQYF
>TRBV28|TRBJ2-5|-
CASSSPGGIRRETQYF
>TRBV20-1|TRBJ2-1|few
CSARDEGVYEFF
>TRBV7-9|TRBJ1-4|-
CASSTQGNSEKLFF
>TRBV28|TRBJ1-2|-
CAATRGRGVPGRDGYTF
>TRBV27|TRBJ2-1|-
CASRLLGGNEQFF
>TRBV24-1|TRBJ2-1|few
CATQNVPGRQDSNEQFF
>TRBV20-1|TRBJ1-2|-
CSGDSNYGYTF
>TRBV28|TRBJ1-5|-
CASSSMISNQPQHF
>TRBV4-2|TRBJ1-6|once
CASSQGTGRSPLHF
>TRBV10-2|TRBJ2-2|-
CASSEGGGELFF
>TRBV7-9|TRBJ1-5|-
CASSLNGRRGIQPQHF
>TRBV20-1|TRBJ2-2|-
CSAWRANTGELFF